These T cell receptor beta chains were read from a single sample in a study of blood T cells in healthy people across ages. TCRdb called the 5' RACE reads again in MiXCR, with one record for every CDR3 protein. The data contain over 1.5 million distinct CDR3 sequences, approximately 50% of them seen just once; the ten biggest clones take up approximately 2.1%. Sequencing was done on a sample of blood. The receptors were sampled from a woman aged 40 to 55 in good health. Each CDR3 is given with its conserved first and last residue. The D gene is left open where the match is weak. For some rows the clone size is stated as once, few or many, or as a class when expanded; others skip it.

>TRBJ2-3|TRBV9|-|TRBD1
TGTGCCAGCAGCGTAGCTGGGACAGGAAGCACAGATACGCAGTATTTT
CASSVAGTGSTDTQYF
>TRBJ1-5|TRBV7-6|-|TRBD1
TGTGCCAGCAGCCCTCGACAGGGGGAGCAGCCCCAGCATTTT
CASSPRQGEQPQHF
>TRBJ1-2|TRBV6-6|-|-
TGTGCCAGCAGTAGGGGCTTGGTGAACGGCTACACCTTC
CASSRGLVNGYTF
>TRBJ2-5|TRBV6-1|few|TRBD1
TGTGCCAGCAGTGAAGTTGACAGGGGGGGAGAGACCCAGTACTTC
CASSEVDRGGETQYF
>TRBJ1-2|TRBV7-9|many|TRBD1
TGTGCCAGCAGCCGAGGACAGGATAACTATGGCTACACCTTC
CASSRGQDNYGYTF
>TRBJ2-1|TRBV9|-|TRBD2
TGTGCCAGCAGCGTAGGGCTAGCGGGGGGGAAATACAATGAGCAGTTCTTC
CASSVGLAGGKYNEQFF
>TRBJ2-7|TRBV3-1|few|-
TGTGCCAGCAGCCAAGATAGGTCCTGGATGCGGTTCGAGCAGTACTTC
CASSQDRSWMRFEQYF
>TRBJ2-1|TRBV29-1|-|TRBD2
TGCAGCGTTCGGCCTAGCGGGGGGGTCCTGCATGAGCAGTTCTTC
CSVRPSGGVLHEQFF
>TRBJ2-5|TRBV19|-|TRBD2
TGTGCCAGTAGTATGTGGCTAGCGGGGGGCCAAGAGACCCAGTACTTC
CASSMWLAGGQETQYF
>TRBJ2-5|TRBV7-2|-|-
TGTGCCAGCAGCTTAGGAACGCACCAAGCCGCGGGGGCCCAAGAGACCCAGTACTTC
CASSLGTHQAAGAQETQYF
>TRBJ2-7|TRBV28|few|TRBD1
TGTGCCAGCTGGGACAGACTATCCTACGAGCAGTACTTC
CASWDRLSYEQYF
>TRBJ2-1|TRBV20-1|-|TRBD2
TGCAGTGCTAGAGATCGGAGCGGGGGCCCGGGTAATGAGCAGTTCTTC
CSARDRSGGPGNEQFF
>TRBJ1-1|TRBV5-1|-|TRBD1
TGCGCCAGCAGCTCCACAGGGGGCGGCGGAGGAATGAACACTGAAGCTTTCTTT
CASSSTGGGGGMNTEAFF
>TRBJ2-3|TRBV9|-|-
TGTGCCAGCAGCGCCGGCTCGGGGGTATACGATACGCAGTATTTT
CASSAGSGVYDTQYF
>TRBJ2-4|TRBV5-1|-|-
TGCGCCAGCAGCTTGGGACGGGCCCAGCACATTCAGTACTTC
CASSLGRAQHIQYF
>TRBJ2-1|TRBV24-1|many|-
TGTGCCACCAGTGATTTTGGGATGACAGGCAATGAGCAGTTCTTC
CATSDFGMTGNEQFF
>TRBJ2-3|TRBV6-2/TRBV6-3|-|-
TGTGCCAGCAGTTACGGACAGACTAACACAGATACGCAGTATTTT
CASSYGQTNTDTQYF
>TRBJ2-7|TRBV27|-|-
TGTGCCAGCAGGAACCCGGTGGGTGTAGAGTACTTC
CASRNPVGVEYF
>TRBJ1-4|TRBV6-6|-|-
TGTGCCAGCAGTTGGGGGGCAGAAACTAATGAAAAACTGTTTTTT
CASSWGAETNEKLFF
>TRBJ2-7|TRBV20-1|many|TRBD2
TGCAGTGCTAGAGATTTAGAGACTAGCGGCCACAGCTCCTACGAGCAGTACTTC
CSARDLETSGHSSYEQYF
>TRBJ2-7|TRBV11-2|many|-
TGTGCCAGCCGCGGCCGTAGCTCCTACGAGCAGTACTTC
CASRGRSSYEQYF
>TRBJ1-2|TRBV29-1|few|-
TGCAGCGTTGAAGACGTGTCGGAAACTAACTATGGCTACACCTTC
CSVEDVSETNYGYTF
>TRBJ2-4|TRBV14|-|-
TGTGCCAGCAGCCAAGGTTTCGGGAGTGAGGCCAAAAACATTCAGTACTTC
CASSQGFGSEAKNIQYF
>TRBJ1-6|TRBV5-1|few|-
TGCGCCAGCAGTCCGGCCGGAACGTCATTAGATTCACCCCTCCACTTT
CASSPAGTSLDSPLHF
>TRBJ1-2|TRBV10-3|-|TRBD1
TGTGCCACCCCGGGACAGGGGAACTATGGCTACACCTTC
CATPGQGNYGYTF
>TRBJ2-7|TRBV6-1|-|TRBD1
TGTGCCAGCAGTCAGGACAGGGGAGGTCAGTACTTC
CASSQDRGGQYF
>TRBJ2-1|TRBV7-2|-|TRBD2
TGTGCCAGCAGTCTAGGACTAGAGGGTAATGAGCAGTTCTTC
CASSLGLEGNEQFF
>TRBJ1-5|TRBV28|-|TRBD1
TGTGCCAGCAGTACCTGGACAGGGGGCGCCTACGGCAATCAGCCCCAGCATTTT
CASSTWTGGAYGNQPQHF
>TRBJ2-1|TRBV4-2|few|-
TGTGCCAGCAGCCAAGAGCCTATGGAGTACAATGAGCAGTTCTTC
CASSQEPMEYNEQFF
>TRBJ2-1|TRBV6-5|-|TRBD1
TGTGCCAGCAACACAGGACAGGGGGCAAATGAGCAGTTCTTC
CASNTGQGANEQFF
>TRBJ2-1|TRBV20-1|many|-
TGCAGTGCTAGAGGGGGTAATGAGCAGTTCTTC
CSARGGNEQFF
>TRBJ1-1|TRBV27|-|TRBD1
TGTGCCAGCAGTTTACCAGGGGGTGAAGCTTTCTTT
CASSLPGGEAFF
>TRBJ2-3|TRBV7-2|-|TRBD2
TGTGCCAGCAGCCCAAGGGCGGGGGGGACCTCCTATACGCAGTATTTT
CASSPRAGGTSYTQYF
>TRBJ2-1|TRBV2|-|-
TGTGCCAGCAGAAGAGAAAGCAATGAGCAGTTCTTC
CASRRESNEQFF
>TRBJ2-6|TRBV20-1|-|-
TGCAGTGCTACCGTCGCTGGGGCCAACGTCCTGACTTTC
CSATVAGANVLTF
>TRBJ2-7|TRBV5-1|few|TRBD1
TGCGCCAGCCGGACAGGTCCTTTGAGCTCCTACGAGCAGTACTTC
CASRTGPLSSYEQYF
>TRBJ2-3|TRBV6-9|-|-
TGTGCCAGCCCGGACCCGACAGATACGCAGTATTTT
CASPDPTDTQYF
>TRBJ1-6|TRBV7-2|few|-
TGTGCCAGCAGCCTACAGGGCCTGAGATCACCCCTCCACTTT
CASSLQGLRSPLHF
>TRBJ1-5|TRBV28|-|-
TGTGCCAGCGGATTGCTCCAGGGAGATCAGCCCCAGCATTTT
CASGLLQGDQPQHF
>TRBJ1-2|TRBV6-5|few|-
TGTGCCAGCAGTTACTCGATGGGGTACCGCTATGGCTACACCTTC
CASSYSMGYRYGYTF
>TRBJ2-1|TRBV4-2|-|TRBD2
TGTGCCAGCAGCCAAGGGAAGGCGGGGGGCACCTACAATGAGCAGTTCTTC
CASSQGKAGGTYNEQFF
>TRBJ2-5|TRBV20-1|-|-
TGCAGTACTAGAGATAGACTCCAAGAGACCCAGTACTTC
CSTRDRLQETQYF
>TRBJ2-7|TRBV7-9|-|TRBD2
TGTGCCAGCAGCTTAGTTCAGGGAGGGGTATCCGAGCAGTACTTC
CASSLVQGGVSEQYF
>TRBJ1-2|TRBV12-3/TRBV12-4|few|-
TGTGCCAGCCACGCCTTAGTGGGCCCGCTAACCTATGGCTACACCTTC
CASHALVGPLTYGYTF
>TRBJ2-3|TRBV6-6|-|TRBD1
TGTGCCAGCGGTTTCGGGACAGGGACTAGCACAGATACGCAGTATTTT
CASGFGTGTSTDTQYF
>TRBJ2-4|TRBV20-1|-|-
TGCAGTGCTAGAGCGACTTGGGGGCAAAGAGTCCCCTCAGCCAAAAACATTCAGTACTTC
CSARATWGQRVPSAKNIQYF
>TRBJ2-3|TRBV27|-|-
TGTGCCAGCAGTTTATGGATCGGAACTGGCACAGATACGCAGTATTTT
CASSLWIGTGTDTQYF
>TRBJ2-7|TRBV20-1|few|TRBD1
TGTAGTCCATCATCACTACCCGGACAGGGATCCTACGAGCAGTACTTC
CSPSSLPGQGSYEQYF
>TRBJ2-5|TRBV20-1|few|-
TGCAGTGCTAGTCTTCCCGGGAAACAAGAGACCCAGTACTTC
CSASLPGKQETQYF
>TRBJ2-3|TRBV20-1|-|TRBD2
TGCAGTGCTAGTAGAACTAGCGGGGGTTACACAGATACGCAGTATTTT
CSASRTSGGYTDTQYF
>TRBJ2-7|TRBV4-3|few|-
TGCGCCAGCAGCCAAGATAAGGGCCCCTACGAGCAGTACTTC
CASSQDKGPYEQYF
>TRBJ2-5|TRBV7-2|-|-
TGTGCCAGCACCCAACGACAGGCACGGGAGACCCAGTACTTC
CASTQRQARETQYF
>TRBJ2-6|TRBV6-2/TRBV6-3|-|-
TGTGCCAGCAGTTACCCCACCGGGGCTGGGGCCAACGTCCTGACTTTC
CASSYPTGAGANVLTF
>TRBJ1-4|TRBV28|few|-
TGTGCCAGCAGTTCCGGACACGGGGAAAAACTGTTTTTT
CASSSGHGEKLFF
>TRBJ1-2|TRBV18|once|-
TGTGCCAGCTCACCACCTCATGAGCCCTATGGCTACACCTTC
CASSPPHEPYGYTF
>TRBJ2-1|TRBV7-2|-|-
TGTGCCAGCAGCCTTCGCTTAGGCCCGGAATACGATGAGCAGTTCTTC
CASSLRLGPEYDEQFF
>TRBJ2-1|TRBV7-2|few|TRBD2
TGTGCCAGCAGCGATGGGGGGGAACCCTACAATGAGCAGTTCTTC
CASSDGGEPYNEQFF
>TRBJ1-4|TRBV4-1|-|TRBD1
TGCGCCAGCAGCCTCGGGGAGACAGGGGAAAGGAAAAAACTGTTTTTT
CASSLGETGERKKLFF
>TRBJ2-3|TRBV7-2|-|TRBD2
TGTGCCAGCAGCTCTTATAGCGGGGGGGCGACAGATACGCAGTATTTT
CASSSYSGGATDTQYF
>TRBJ2-4|TRBV20-1|few|TRBD1
TGCAGTGCTACGACCCGACAGGGGCGTGCCAAAAACATTCAGTACTTC
CSATTRQGRAKNIQYF